This TCR beta chain was recorded in a study of OX40 agonist ivuxolimab in advanced cancers. Overall study results and limits: Relative to CD4+ cells, CD8+ T cells on average had more expanded clones.

The sample holds one count of this clone. Antigen unknown. CDR1 and CDR2 (germline): LNHNV, YYDKDF (reference sequence). The CDR3 is 15 amino acids. V trimming: 7 bases; J trimming: 6 bases; junction bases outside the gene matches: 10. Only in-frame clones appear in the TCRdb table, and some are missing; sequencing was by immunoSEQ multiplex PCR. Of around 56,000 clones in the sample, about 80% are singletons; the top ten hold approximately 4.5%. The specimen comprised CD4+ or CD8+ T cells sorted from blood, sampled in a trial of the OX40 agonist ivuxolimab. This clonotype was obtained from an adult with an advanced solid tumor such as melanoma, head and neck, liver or kidney cancer. The chain recombines TRBV15 with TRBJ1-5; 9 nucleotides line up with TRBD1. The CDR3 DNA is TGTGCCACCAACTCCGGGACAGGGTTCGGTCAGCCCCAGCATTTT. Protein: CATNSGTGFGQPQHF.